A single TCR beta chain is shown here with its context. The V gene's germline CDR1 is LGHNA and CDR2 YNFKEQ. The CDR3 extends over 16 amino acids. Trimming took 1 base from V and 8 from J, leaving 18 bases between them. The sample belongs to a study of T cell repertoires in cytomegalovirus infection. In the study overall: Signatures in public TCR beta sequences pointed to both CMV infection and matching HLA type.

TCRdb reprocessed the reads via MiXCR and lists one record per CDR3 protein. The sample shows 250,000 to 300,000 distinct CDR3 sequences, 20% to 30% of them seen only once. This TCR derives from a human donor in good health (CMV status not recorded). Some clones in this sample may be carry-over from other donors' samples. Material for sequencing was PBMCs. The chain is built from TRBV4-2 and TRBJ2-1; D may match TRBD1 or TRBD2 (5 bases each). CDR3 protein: CASSQVGGLGAYEQFF. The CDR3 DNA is TGTGCCAGCAGCCAAGTAGGAGGACTTGGGGCGTATGAGCAGTTCTTC.